The 17 T cell receptor beta chains reported below all come from one sample, sequenced in a study of blood T cell repertoires in COVID-19. Method: immunoSEQ multiplex PCR; TCRdb's copy keeps in-frame clones and lacks some. Here the sample spans 130,000 to 150,000 clones, roughly 77% being singletons. Material for sequencing was peripheral blood. Receptors originate from a woman in her 70s with COVID-19, enrolled during active disease.

J is TRBJ2-2 and V is TRBV9, with 11 bases identical to TRBD1. The CDR3 has 16 amino acids. Germline V CDR1 and CDR2: SGDLS, YYNGEE. J gave up 6 bases and V 4 bases, and 8 bases lay outside the gene matches. CDR3 sequence reads: CASSMRRDRGAGELFF. DNA for the CDR3: TGTGCCAGCAGCATGCGACGGGACAGGGGGGCCGGGGAGCTGTTTTTT.

The genes are TRBV28 and TRBJ1-6; D is uncertain. From germline, CDR1 is MDHEN and CDR2 SYDVKM. V dropped 3 bases and J dropped 7 bases, with 7 bases sitting between them. The CDR3 runs 13 residues. CDR3 loop: CASSLPQNSPLHF. The CDR3 DNA sequence: TGTGCCAGCAGTTTGCCACAAAATTCACCCCTCCACTTT.

The rearrangement links TRBV6-2 or TRBV6-3 to TRBJ1-6, with D possibly matching TRBD1 (6 bases). Germline values: CDR1 MNHEY, CDR2 SVGEGT. There are 15 residues in the CDR3. V lost 4 bases to trimming and J lost 8 bases, with 15 bases between them. CDR3 sequence: CASSSWTVTDSPLHF. DNA of the CDR3: TGTGCCAGCAGTTCTTGGACAGTCACCGATTCACCCCTCCACTTT.

This chain links TRBV11-2 with TRBJ1-4; 7 bases are a match to TRBD1. CDR3 size: 16 residues. From germline, CDR1 is SGHAT and CDR2 FQNNGV. With V trimmed by 1 base and J by 7 bases, 9 bases remained unmatched. CDR3 bases: TGTGCCAGCAGCTTAGCAACGACAGGGCGGGGTGAAAAACTGTTTTTT. Translated: CASSLATTGRGEKLFF.

This chain joins TRBV11-2 and TRBJ1-5, with D tentatively TRBD1 (6 bases). The V end lost 1 base, the J end lost 2 bases, and 12 bases lay between the germline ends. The CDR3 runs to 16 residues. The germline V gene encodes CDR1 SGHAT and CDR2 FQNNGV. The CDR3 region has the DNA TGTGCCAGCAGCTTAGCGGACAGTCAGCGCAATCAGCCCCAGCATTTT. It yields the protein CASSLADSQRNQPQHF.

CDR3 sequence: CATSRRKQGYGYTF. The CDR3 coding sequence is TGTGCCACCTCTCGGAGGAAACAGGGCTATGGCTACACCTTC. This chain links TRBV28 with TRBJ1-2; weak D call: TRBD1 (6 bases). V was shortened by 10 bases and J by 4 bases, with 19 bases between the two germline ends. CDR1 is MDHEN and CDR2 is SYDVKM in the germline V gene. The CDR3 covers 14 residues.

The chain joins TRBV10-3 to TRBJ1-2, with 8 bases lining up with TRBD1. V gave up 5 bases and J gave up 4 bases; unmatched junction bases: 9. Germline V gene sequence: CDR1 ENHRY, CDR2 SYGVKD. CDR3 size: 15 residues. The CDR3 sequence: CAISQTGDRGYGYTF. The CDR3 DNA reads as TGTGCCATCAGTCAGACAGGGGATCGTGGCTATGGCTACACCTTC.

The V gene is TRBV28, the J gene TRBJ1-4; D unresolved. Germline CDR1 MDHEN, CDR2 SYDVKM. This CDR3 region has 13 residues. The V end lost 9 bases, the J end lost 4 bases, and 12 bases lay between the germline ends. CDR3 sequence: CASLVRGNEKLFF. The DNA of the CDR3 is TGTGCCAGTTTAGTGCGCGGTAATGAAAAACTGTTTTTT.

The chain employs TRBV7-2 and TRBJ1-3, with a weak D call TRBD1 (6 bases). The V gene's germline CDR1 is SGHTA and CDR2 FQGNSA. Trimming took off 4 bases at V and 1 base at J, with 8 bases between the two ends. The CDR3 extends over 14 amino acids. CDR3 sequence reads: CASSSQGSGNTIYF. CDR3 nucleotides: TGTGCCAGCAGCTCGCAGGGGTCTGGAAACACCATATATTTT.

This chain links TRBV14 with TRBJ1-1; D gene uncertain. Trimming pared 0 bases from V and 4 bases from J, leaving 15 bases between. Germline CDR1 SGHDN, CDR2 FVKESK. The CDR3 sequence is 16 residues long. For the CDR3, the DNA is TGTGCCAGCAGCCAAGATCAAGCAAGAACGGGCACTGAAGCTTTCTTT. This sequence encodes CASSQDQARTGTEAFF.

The V gene is TRBV30, the J gene TRBJ2-7; TRBD1 agrees at 7 bases. Trimming took 1 base from V and 4 from J; bases not matched to a gene: 4. The CDR3 has 13 amino acids. In germline, CDR1 is GTSNPN, CDR2 SVGIG (reference sequence). CDR3 amino acids: CAWSGHRGYEQYF. The CDR3 region has the DNA TGTGCCTGGAGTGGGCACAGGGGATACGAGCAGTACTTC.

This chain uses TRBV7-2 with TRBJ1-5; D remains unclear. The CDR3 contains 13 residues. Germline V CDR1 and CDR2: SGHTA, FQGNSA. The V gene lost 4 bases and the J gene lost 0 bases, with 4 bases spanning the gap. The CDR3 loop is CASSYNSNQPQHF. CDR3 in DNA: TGTGCCAGCAGCTACAATAGCAATCAGCCCCAGCATTTT. Full variable domain (outside the CDR3, taken from reference TRBV7-2 and TRBJ1-5): GAGVSQSPSNKVTEKGKDVELRCDPISGHTALYWYRQSLGQGLEFLIYFQGNSAPDKSGLPSDRFSAERTGGSVSTLTIQRTQQEDSAVYLCASSYNSNQPQHFGDGTRLSIL.

About this clone itself: The junction departs from the called germline gene at one end, perhaps through a read error. The chain is built from TRBV7-7 and TRBJ1-1; possibly TRBD1 for D (6 bases). Germline V gene lookup returns CDR1 SSHAT and CDR2 FNYEAQ (reference sequence). CDR3 length equals 14 residues. The CDR3 loop reads CASSLIQGNTEAFF. CDR3 in DNA: TGTGCTAGCAGCTTAATACAGGGGAACACTGAAGCTTTCTTT. The whole variable domain, remainder taken from reference TRBV7-7 and TRBJ1-1, is GAGVSQSPRYKVTKRGQDVTLRCDPISSHATLYWYQQALGQGPEFLTYFNYEAQPDKSGLPSDRFSAERPEGSISTLTIQRTEQRDSAMYRCASSLIQGNTEAFFGQGTRLTVV.

V gene TRBV5-5 combines with J gene TRBJ2-2; no reliable D call. V was trimmed by 2 bases and J by 3 bases, leaving 14 bases between them. The length of the CDR3 is 16 residues. Germline V gene sequence: CDR1 SGHKS, CDR2 YYEKEE (reference sequence). CDR3 in DNA: TGTGCCAGCAGCTTAAGGCGCGGCGGAGACACCGGGGAGCTGTTTTTT. It is translated as CASSLRRGGDTGELFF.

V gene TRBV30 combines with J gene TRBJ1-2, with 7 bases lining up with TRBD1. Germline CDR1 is GTSNPN and CDR2 is SVGIG (reference sequence). The V gene end was trimmed by 2 bases and the J gene end by 6 bases; junction bases not matched to a gene: 9. CDR3 length: 14 residues. CDR3 residues: CAWSQGTDSDGYTF. In nucleotides, the CDR3 is TGTGCCTGGAGTCAGGGGACAGACAGCGATGGCTACACCTTC.

In this sample, this clone turned up a few times. The chain combines TRBV6-6 with TRBJ1-2, with D possibly being TRBD1 (5 bases). Trimming took off 10 bases at V and 3 bases at J, with 12 bases between the two ends. The CDR3 spans 12 residues. Germline CDR1 MNHNY, CDR2 SVGAGI (reference sequence). CDR3 bases: TGTGCCACCCAGGAGGGGTACTATGGCTACACCTTC. This translates into CATQEGYYGYTF.

This rearrangement joins TRBV3-1 (or the pseudogene TRBV3-2) to TRBJ1-4, with D possibly TRBD1 on 5 matching bases. Germline V gives CDR1 LGHDT, CDR2 YNNKEL (reference sequence). Deletions cut 6 bases from V and 1 base from J, with 6 bases between. The CDR3 has 13 amino acids. The CDR3 sequence: CASSDRTNEKLFF. The CDR3 region has the DNA TGTGCCAGCAGTGACAGAACTAATGAAAAACTGTTTTTT.